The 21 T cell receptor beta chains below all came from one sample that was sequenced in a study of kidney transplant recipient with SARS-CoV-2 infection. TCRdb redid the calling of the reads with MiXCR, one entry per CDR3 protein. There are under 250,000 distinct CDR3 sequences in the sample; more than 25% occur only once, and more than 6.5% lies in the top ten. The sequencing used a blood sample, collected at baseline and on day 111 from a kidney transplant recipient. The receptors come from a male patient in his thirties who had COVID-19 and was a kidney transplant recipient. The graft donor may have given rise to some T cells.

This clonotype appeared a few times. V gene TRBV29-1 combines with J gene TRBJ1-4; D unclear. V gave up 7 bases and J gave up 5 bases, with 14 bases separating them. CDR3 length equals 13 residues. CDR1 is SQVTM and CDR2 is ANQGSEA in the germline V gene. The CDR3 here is CSGSPTGNEKLFF. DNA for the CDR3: TGCAGCGGGTCCCCGACGGGCAATGAAAAACTGTTTTTT.

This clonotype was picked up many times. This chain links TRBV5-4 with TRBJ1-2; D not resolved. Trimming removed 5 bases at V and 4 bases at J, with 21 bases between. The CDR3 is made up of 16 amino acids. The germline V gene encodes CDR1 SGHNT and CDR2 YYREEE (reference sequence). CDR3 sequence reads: CASRIAVPGKTYGYTF. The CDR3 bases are TGTGCCAGCAGAATAGCCGTACCAGGAAAGACCTATGGCTACACCTTC.

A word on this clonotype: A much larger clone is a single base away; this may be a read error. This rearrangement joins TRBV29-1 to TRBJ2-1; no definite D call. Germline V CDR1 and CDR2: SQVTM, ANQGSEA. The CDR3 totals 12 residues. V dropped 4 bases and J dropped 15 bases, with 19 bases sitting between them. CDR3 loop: CSVVLEIDPAFF. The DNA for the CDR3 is TGCAGCGTTGTGCTGGAGATCGACCCCGCGTTCTTC.

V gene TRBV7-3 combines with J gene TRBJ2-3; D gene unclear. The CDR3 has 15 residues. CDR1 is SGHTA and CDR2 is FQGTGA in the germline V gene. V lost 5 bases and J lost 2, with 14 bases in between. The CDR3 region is CASSRTREFTDTQYF. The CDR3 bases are TGTGCCAGCAGCCGAACAAGGGAATTCACAGATACGCAGTATTTT.

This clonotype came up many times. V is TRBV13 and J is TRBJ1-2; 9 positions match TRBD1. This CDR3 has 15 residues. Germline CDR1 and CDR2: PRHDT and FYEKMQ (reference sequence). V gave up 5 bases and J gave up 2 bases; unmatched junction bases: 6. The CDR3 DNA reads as TGTGCCAGCAGCGGCGGGGACAGGGTAAACTATGGCTACACCTTC. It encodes CASSGGDRVNYGYTF.

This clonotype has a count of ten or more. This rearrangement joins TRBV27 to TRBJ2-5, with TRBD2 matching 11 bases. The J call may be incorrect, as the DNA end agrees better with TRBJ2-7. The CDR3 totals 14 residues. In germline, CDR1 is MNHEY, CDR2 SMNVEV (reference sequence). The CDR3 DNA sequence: TGTGCCAGCAGGAGGGGGACTAGCGGTTACGAGCAGTACTTC. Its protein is CASRRGTSGYEQYF.

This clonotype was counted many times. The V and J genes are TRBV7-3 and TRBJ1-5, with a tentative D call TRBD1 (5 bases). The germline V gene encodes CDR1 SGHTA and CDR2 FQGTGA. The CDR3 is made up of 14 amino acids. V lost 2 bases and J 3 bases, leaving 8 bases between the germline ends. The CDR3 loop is CASSLPGSNQPQHF. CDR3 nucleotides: TGTGCCAGCAGCTTACCAGGGTCCAATCAGCCCCAGCATTTT.

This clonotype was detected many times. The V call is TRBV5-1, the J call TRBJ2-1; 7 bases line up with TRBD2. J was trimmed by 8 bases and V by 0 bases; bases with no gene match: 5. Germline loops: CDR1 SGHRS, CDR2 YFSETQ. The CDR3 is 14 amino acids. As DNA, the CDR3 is TGCGCCAGCAGCTTGGGGACTAGGAGGGATGAGCAGTTCTTC. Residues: CASSLGTRRDEQFF.

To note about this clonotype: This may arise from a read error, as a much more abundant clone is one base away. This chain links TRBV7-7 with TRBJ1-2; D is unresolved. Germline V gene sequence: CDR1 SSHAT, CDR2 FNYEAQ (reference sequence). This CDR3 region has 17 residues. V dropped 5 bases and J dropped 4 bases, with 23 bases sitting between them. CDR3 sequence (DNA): TGTGCCAGCAGCGCTCACGCTAAGTGCCGAAAGACCTATGGCTACACCTTC. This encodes CASSAHAKCRKTYGYTF.

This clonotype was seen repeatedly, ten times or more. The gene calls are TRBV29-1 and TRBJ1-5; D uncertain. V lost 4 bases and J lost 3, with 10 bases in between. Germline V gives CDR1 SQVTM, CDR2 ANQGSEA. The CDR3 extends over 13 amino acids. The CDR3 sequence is CSVVTTLNQPQHF. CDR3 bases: TGCAGCGTTGTGACTACCCTCAATCAGCCCCAGCATTTT. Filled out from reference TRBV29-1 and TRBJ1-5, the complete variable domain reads SAVISQKPSRDICQRGTSLTIQCQVDSQVTMMFWYRQQPGQSLTLIATANQGSEATYESGFVIDKFPISRPNLTFSTLTVSNMSPEDSSIYLCSVVTTLNQPQHFGDGTRLSIL.

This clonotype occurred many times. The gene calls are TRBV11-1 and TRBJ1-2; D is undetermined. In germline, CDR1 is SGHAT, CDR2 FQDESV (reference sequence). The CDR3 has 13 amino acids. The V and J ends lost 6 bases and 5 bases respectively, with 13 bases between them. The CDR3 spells CASSWSDTYGYTF. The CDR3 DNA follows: TGTGCCAGCAGTTGGAGCGACACGTATGGCTACACCTTC.

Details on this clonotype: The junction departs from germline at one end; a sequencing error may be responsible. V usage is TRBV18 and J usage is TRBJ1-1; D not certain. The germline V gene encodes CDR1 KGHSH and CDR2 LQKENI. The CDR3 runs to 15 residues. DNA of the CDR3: TGTGCCAGCTCAGCACCATCAAGGGTGAGCACCGAAGCTTTCTTT. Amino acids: CASSAPSRVSTEAFF.

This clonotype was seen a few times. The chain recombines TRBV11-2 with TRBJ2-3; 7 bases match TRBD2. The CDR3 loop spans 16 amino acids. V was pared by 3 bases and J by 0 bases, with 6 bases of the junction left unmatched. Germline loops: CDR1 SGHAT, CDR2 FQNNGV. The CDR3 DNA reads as TGTGCCAGCAGCTTTTTCCCGGGACTAAGCACAGATACGCAGTATTTT. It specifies CASSFFPGLSTDTQYF.

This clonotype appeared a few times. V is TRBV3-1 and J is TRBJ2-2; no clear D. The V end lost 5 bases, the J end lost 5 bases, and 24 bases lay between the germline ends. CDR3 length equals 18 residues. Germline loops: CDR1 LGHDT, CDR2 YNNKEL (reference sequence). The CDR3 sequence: CASSAHSPISGLTGELFF. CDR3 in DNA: TGTGCCAGCAGCGCTCATAGTCCCATTTCAGGCTTGACCGGGGAGCTGTTTTTT.

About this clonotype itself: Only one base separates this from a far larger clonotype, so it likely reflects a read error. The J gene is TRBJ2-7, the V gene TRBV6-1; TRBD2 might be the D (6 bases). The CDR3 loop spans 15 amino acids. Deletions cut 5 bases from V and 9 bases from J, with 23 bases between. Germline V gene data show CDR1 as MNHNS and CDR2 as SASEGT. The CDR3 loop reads CASSYRQPAGGGQYF. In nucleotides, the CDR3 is TGTGCCAGCAGTTACCGGCAGCCCGCCGGGGGAGGGCAGTACTTC.

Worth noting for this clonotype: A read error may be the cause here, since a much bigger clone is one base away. The CDR3 sequence: CASSDIRGRRKPYGYTF. In DNA, the CDR3 is TGCGCCAGCAGCGATATCAGAGGACGTCGAAAGCCCTATGGCTACACCTTC. The chain combines TRBV4-3 with TRBJ1-2; D gene unclear. This CDR3 is 17 amino acids long. V was trimmed by 5 bases and J by 4 bases, leaving 23 bases between them. CDR1 is LGHNA, CDR2 YSLEER, per germline.

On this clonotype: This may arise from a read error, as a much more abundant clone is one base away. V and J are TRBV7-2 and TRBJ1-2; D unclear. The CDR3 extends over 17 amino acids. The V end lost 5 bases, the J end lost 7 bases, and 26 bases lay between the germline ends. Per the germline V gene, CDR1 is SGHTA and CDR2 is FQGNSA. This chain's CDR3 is CASSNFCRDGKTCGYTF. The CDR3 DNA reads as TGTGCCAGCAGCAATTTTTGCAGAGACGGAAAGACCTGTGGCTACACCTTC.

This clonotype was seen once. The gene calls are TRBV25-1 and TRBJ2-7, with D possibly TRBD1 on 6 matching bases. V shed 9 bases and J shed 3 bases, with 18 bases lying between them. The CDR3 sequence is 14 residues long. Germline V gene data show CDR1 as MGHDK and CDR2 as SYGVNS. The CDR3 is CASSPGTSNYEQYF. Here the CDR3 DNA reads TGTGCCAGTAGTCCCGGGACATCAAACTACGAGCAGTACTTC.

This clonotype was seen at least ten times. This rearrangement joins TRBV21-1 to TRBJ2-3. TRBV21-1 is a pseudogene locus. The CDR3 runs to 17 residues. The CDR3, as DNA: TGTGCCAGCAGCTTAATTTTAGCTACAGTCATGCAAGATACGCAGTATTTT. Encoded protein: CASSLILATVMQDTQYF.

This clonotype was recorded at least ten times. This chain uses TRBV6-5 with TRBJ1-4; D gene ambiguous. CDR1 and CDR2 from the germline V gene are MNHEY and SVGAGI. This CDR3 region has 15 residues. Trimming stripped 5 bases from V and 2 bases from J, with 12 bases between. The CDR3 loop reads CASSDETGTNEKLFF. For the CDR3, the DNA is TGTGCCAGCAGTGATGAGACGGGTACTAATGAAAAACTGTTTTTT.

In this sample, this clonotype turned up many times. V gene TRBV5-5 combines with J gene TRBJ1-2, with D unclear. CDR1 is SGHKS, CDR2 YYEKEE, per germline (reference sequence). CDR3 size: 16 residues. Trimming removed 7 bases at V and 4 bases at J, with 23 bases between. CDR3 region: CASATIVSRKTYGYTF. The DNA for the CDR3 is TGTGCCAGCGCAACAATTGTCTCGCGAAAGACCTATGGCTACACCTTC.